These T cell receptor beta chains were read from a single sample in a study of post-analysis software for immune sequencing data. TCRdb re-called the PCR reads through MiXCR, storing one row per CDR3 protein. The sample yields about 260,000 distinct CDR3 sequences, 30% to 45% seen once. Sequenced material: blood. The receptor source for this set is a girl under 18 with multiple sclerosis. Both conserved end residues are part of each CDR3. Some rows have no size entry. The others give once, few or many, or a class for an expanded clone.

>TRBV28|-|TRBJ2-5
CASSSDSPRAKYF
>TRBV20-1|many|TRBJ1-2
CSARALGGRADLNYGYTF
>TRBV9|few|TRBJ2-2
CASSVEERNTGELFF
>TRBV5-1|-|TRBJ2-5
CASEPGLAGVVTQYF
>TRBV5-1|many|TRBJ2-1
CASIRRDREGDEQFF
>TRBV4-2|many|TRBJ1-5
CASSQVEGPQHF
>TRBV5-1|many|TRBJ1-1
CASSSSGLSPEAFF
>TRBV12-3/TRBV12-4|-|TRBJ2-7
CASSLREGEQYF
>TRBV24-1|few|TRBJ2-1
CATSGQGHEQFF
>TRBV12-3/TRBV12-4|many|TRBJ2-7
CASSPGGTRTYEQYF
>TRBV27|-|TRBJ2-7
CASSLSNRGRSFQYF
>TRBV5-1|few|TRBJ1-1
CASSFYLNTEAFF
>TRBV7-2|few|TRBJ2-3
CASNPSAGSTDTQYF